These 24 T cell receptor beta chains originate from one sample sequenced in a study of blood T cell repertoires in COVID-19. The repertoire was sequenced with immunoSEQ multiplex PCR; TCRdb's copy has only in-frame clones and lacks some. The sample shows some 87,000 clones, roughly nine tenths of them seen only once. The sample consisted of peripheral blood. The receptor source for this set is a woman between 70 and 85 years old with acute or convalescent COVID-19.

This sequence joins TRBV19 and TRBJ2-6, with D possibly being TRBD2 (5 bases). Trimming stripped 7 bases from V and 2 bases from J, with 12 bases between. Germline V gene data show CDR1 as LNHDA and CDR2 as SQIVND (reference sequence). CDR3 length equals 15 residues. This chain's CDR3 is CASIAPGTGANVLTF. The CDR3 region has the DNA TGTGCCAGTATCGCCCCGGGGACTGGGGCCAACGTCCTGACTTTC.

This chain links TRBV18 with TRBJ1-4; D is possibly TRBD1 (6 bases). The V gene's germline CDR1 is KGHSH and CDR2 LQKENI. The length of the CDR3 is 16 residues. V was cut by 4 bases and J by 2 bases, with 14 bases left in between. The CDR3 DNA follows: TGTGCCAGCTCACACCGTAACACAGGGACTAATGAAAAACTGTTTTTT. This translates into CASSHRNTGTNEKLFF.

This clone was detected once. The chain links TRBV7-9 to TRBJ1-1, with D perhaps matching TRBD1 (5 bases). This CDR3 is built from 15 residues. CDR1 and CDR2 from the germline V gene are SEHNR and FQNEAQ (reference sequence). Trimming shortened V by 1 base and J by 4 bases, and 13 bases separated the two germline ends. The CDR3: CASSLVLGAGTEAFF. CDR3 nucleotides: TGTGCCAGCAGCTTAGTGTTAGGGGCTGGCACTGAAGCTTTCTTT.

The chain couples TRBV5-4 to TRBJ2-1; 13 bases line up with TRBD2. Germline CDR1 and CDR2: SGHNT and YYREEE (reference sequence). The CDR3 is 15 amino acids. Germline trimming cut 1 base from V and 7 bases from J; bases unmatched to any gene: 2. In nucleotides, the CDR3 is TGTGCCAGCAGCTTGCGGACTAGCGGGAGTAATGAGCAGTTCTTC. Translating gives CASSLRTSGSNEQFF.

The chain recombines TRBV19 with TRBJ2-2; D perhaps matches TRBD1 (6 bases). V was shortened by 7 bases and J by 5 bases, with 17 bases between the two germline ends. Germline V gene data show CDR1 as LNHDA and CDR2 as SQIVND (reference sequence). The CDR3 covers 15 residues. The CDR3 is CASIGGRVGTGELFF. In DNA, the CDR3 is TGTGCCAGTATTGGGGGCAGGGTTGGAACCGGGGAGCTGTTTTTT.

The chain couples TRBV28 to TRBJ2-7, with a tentative D call TRBD1 (6 bases). Trimming left V 6 bases short and J 0 bases short, with 18 bases between. This CDR3 has 16 amino acids. Germline lookup yields CDR1 MDHEN and CDR2 SYDVKM. The CDR3 coding sequence is TGTGCCAGCAGCCCGACAGGCGACCCGACCTCCTACGAGCAGTACTTC. Its translation is CASSPTGDPTSYEQYF.

The chain couples TRBV24-1 to TRBJ2-1; 8 nucleotides match TRBD2. There are 14 residues in the CDR3. CDR1 and CDR2 (germline): KGHDR, SFDVKD. V lost 8 bases and J lost 4; bases outside the gene matches: 6. CDR3 sequence (DNA): TGTGCCACCACCGGCGGGGGGCTTTACAATGAGCAGTTCTTC. Amino acids: CATTGGGLYNEQFF.

This clone has only one observation. The V call is TRBV19, the J call TRBJ2-3; tentatively, D is TRBD1 (5 bases). CDR1 and CDR2 from the germline V gene are LNHDA and SQIVND (reference sequence). The CDR3 totals 15 residues. V lost 2 bases to trimming and J lost 2 bases, with 11 bases between them. CDR3 in amino acids: CASSISQGTTDTQYF. The CDR3 DNA sequence: TGTGCCAGTAGTATAAGTCAGGGAACCACAGATACGCAGTATTTT. The whole variable domain, remainder taken from reference TRBV19 and TRBJ2-3, is DGGITQSPKYLFRKEGQNVTLSCEQNLNHDAMYWYRQDPGQGLRLIYYSQIVNDFQKGDIAEGYSVSREKKESFPLTVTSAQKNPTAFYLCASSISQGTTDTQYFGPGTRLTVL.

The chain is built from TRBV3-1 (or the pseudogene TRBV3-2) and TRBJ1-2; no definite D call. This CDR3 has 13 residues. The V end was cut by 0 bases, the J end by 9 bases, with 11 bases between. Looked up from germline, CDR1 is LGHDT and CDR2 is YNNKEL (reference sequence). CDR3 region: CASSQESGRSYTF. The CDR3 nucleotides read TGTGCCAGCAGCCAAGAAAGCGGGAGGAGCTACACCTTC.

The chain carries TRBV2 and TRBJ1-2, with TRBD1 matching over 7 bases. The CDR3 consists of 15 residues. V dropped 6 bases and J dropped 0; count of bases not matched to a gene: 7. The germline gives CDR1 SNHLY, CDR2 FYNNEI. CDR3 nucleotides: TGTGCCAGCAGCCCATACAGGGGCCCTAACTATGGCTACACCTTC. Amino acid sequence: CASSPYRGPNYGYTF.

This chain joins TRBV4-2 and TRBJ1-4; D not resolved. V was clipped by 4 bases and J by 7 bases, with 7 bases between them. The germline gives CDR1 LGHNA, CDR2 YNFKEQ. The CDR3 loop spans 12 amino acids. CDR3 nucleotides: TGTGCCAGCAGCCCGGAGGGTGAAAAACTGTTTTTT. Translation gives CASSPEGEKLFF.

This rearrangement joins TRBV3-1 (or the pseudogene TRBV3-2) to TRBJ2-2, with TRBD2 identical over 10 bases. The germline V gene has CDR1 LGHDT and CDR2 YNNKEL (reference sequence). The CDR3 is 17 amino acids. The J segment lost 5 bases and the V segment lost 1 base, leaving 7 bases of the junction unmatched. The CDR3 region is CASSQGLAGVGTGELFF. The DNA of the CDR3 is TGTGCCAGCAGCCAAGGGCTAGCGGGAGTCGGGACCGGGGAGCTGTTTTTT.

The chain joins TRBV7-9 to TRBJ1-3, with TRBD1 matching 7 bases. Unmatched junction bases numbered 9, after V lost 1 base and J lost 0 bases. The CDR3 runs to 18 residues. The germline CDR1 and CDR2 sequences are SEHNR and FQNEAQ (reference sequence). This CDR3 is CASSLDKRSGGSGNTIYF. The CDR3 DNA reads as TGTGCCAGCAGCTTAGATAAACGCTCAGGGGGCTCTGGAAACACCATATATTTT.

The chain joins TRBV7-2 to TRBJ1-5; D unresolved. Trimming took off 6 bases at V and 5 bases at J, with 11 bases between the two ends. Looked up from germline, CDR1 is SGHTA and CDR2 is FQGNSA. This CDR3 region has 13 residues. The CDR3 region is CASRLGSHQPQHF. CDR3 DNA: TGTGCCAGCAGGTTGGGCAGCCATCAGCCCCAGCATTTT.

V and J are TRBV3-1 (or the pseudogene TRBV3-2) and TRBJ2-7; TRBD1 might be the D (5 bases). The CDR3 is 18 residues long. Per germline, CDR1 LGHDT and CDR2 YNNKEL (reference sequence). V lost 0 bases and J lost 2, with 20 bases in between. The CDR3 DNA reads TGTGCCAGCAGCCAAGAAGAGCCCAGGGCAATACACCCCTACGAGCAGTACTTC. It specifies CASSQEEPRAIHPYEQYF.

The genes are TRBV5-1 and TRBJ1-3, with 8 bases aligning to TRBD1. CDR1 is SGHRS and CDR2 is YFSETQ in the germline V gene. Trimming removed 4 bases from V and 3 bases from J; junction bases left unmatched: 9. This CDR3 has 16 amino acids. The CDR3 reads CASSVSGQVVGNTIYF. The DNA of the CDR3 is TGCGCCAGCAGCGTGTCGGGACAGGTCGTTGGAAACACCATATATTTT.

The chain employs TRBV6-5 and TRBJ1-1, with a tentative D call TRBD1 (6 bases). CDR1 and CDR2 from the germline V gene are MNHEY and SVGAGI. The CDR3 contains 11 residues. The germline V and J ends were trimmed by 9 bases and 8 bases, with 13 bases remaining between them. The CDR3 region has the DNA TGTGCCAGTCCCAAGGGGGGGGAAGCTTTCTTT. As protein: CASPKGGEAFF.

This clone was counted once. J is TRBJ2-1 and V is TRBV2; D not resolved. V gave up 6 bases and J gave up 4 bases, with 7 bases separating them. The CDR3 sequence is 12 residues long. The germline gives CDR1 SNHLY, CDR2 FYNNEI. CDR3 loop: CASSETYNEQFF. DNA of the CDR3: TGTGCCAGCAGCGAGACTTACAATGAGCAGTTCTTC. Together with reference TRBV2 and TRBJ2-1, the CDR3 gives the full variable domain: EPEVTQTPSHQVTQMGQEVILRCVPISNHLYFYWYRQILGQKVEFLVSFYNNEISEKSEIFDDQFSVERPDGSNFTLKIRSTKLEDSAMYFCASSETYNEQFFGPGTRLTVL.

The chain links TRBV5-1 to TRBJ2-3; 8 bases are a match to TRBD2. Unmatched junction bases numbered 7, after V lost 4 bases and J lost 0 bases. CDR3 length equals 16 residues. The germline V gene encodes CDR1 SGHRS and CDR2 YFSETQ. The CDR3 spells CASSGRLASSTDTQYF. DNA of the CDR3: TGCGCCAGCAGCGGTCGACTAGCGTCTAGCACAGATACGCAGTATTTT.

CDR3 DNA sequence: TGTGCCAGTAGTATGGGCAAGAACACTGAAGCTTTCTTT. Its protein is CASSMGKNTEAFF. The gene calls are TRBV19 and TRBJ1-1; the D is unclear. This CDR3 contains 13 residues. Germline CDR1 and CDR2: LNHDA and SQIVND (reference sequence). V was cut by 3 bases and J by 1 base, with 6 bases left in between.

The chain carries TRBV30 and TRBJ1-1; D ambiguous. The CDR3 loop spans 11 amino acids. The germline CDR1 and CDR2 sequences are GTSNPN and SVGIG (reference sequence). V was clipped by 4 bases and J by 6 bases, with 9 bases between them. CDR3 amino acids: CAWTAYAEAFF. The CDR3 DNA follows: TGTGCCTGGACCGCGTACGCTGAAGCTTTCTTT. Variable domain in full (rest from reference TRBV30 and TRBJ1-1): SQTIHQWPATLVQPVGSPLSLECTVEGTSNPNLYWYRQAAGRGLQLLFYSVGIGQISSEVPQNLSASRPQDRQFILSSKKLLLSDSGFYLCAWTAYAEAFFGQGTRLTVV.

V and J are TRBV29-1 and TRBJ1-4, with 7 bases that match TRBD1. V dropped 3 bases and J dropped 5; count of bases not matched to a gene: 3. The length of the CDR3 is 13 residues. Germline V gene sequence: CDR1 SQVTM, CDR2 ANQGSEA. The CDR3 region has the DNA TGCAGCGTTGAGGACAGGACAAATGAAAAACTGTTTTTT. It translates to CSVEDRTNEKLFF.

The V and J genes are TRBV18 and TRBJ2-5, with 7 positions matching TRBD1. The CDR3 has 16 amino acids. The junction had 9 bases not matched to a gene; V was cut back by 3 bases and J by 2 bases. Germline V gene data show CDR1 as KGHSH and CDR2 as LQKENI. CDR3 loop: CASSPGKGGLQETQYF. Written as DNA, the CDR3 is TGTGCCAGCTCACCGGGAAAAGGGGGCCTACAAGAGACCCAGTACTTC. Drawing the rest from reference TRBV18 and TRBJ2-5, the complete variable domain is NAGVMQNPRHLVRRRGQEARLRCSPMKGHSHVYWYRQLPEEGLKFMVYLQKENIIDESGMPKERFSAEFPKEGPSILRIQQVVRGDSAAYFCASSPGKGGLQETQYFGPGTRLLVL.

The gene calls are TRBV5-4 and TRBJ2-1; tentatively, D is TRBD1 (6 bases). This CDR3 has 15 amino acids. V was pared by 0 bases and J by 5 bases, with 12 bases between. Per germline, CDR1 SGHNT and CDR2 YYREEE (reference sequence). Here the CDR3 reads CASSLDQGPNNEQFF. The CDR3, as DNA: TGTGCCAGCAGCTTGGATCAGGGGCCCAACAATGAGCAGTTCTTC.